A selection of T cell receptor beta chains follows, all from one sample in a study of identifying expanded T cells in peripheral blood. The table came from immunoSEQ multiplex PCR; TCRdb's copy has only in-frame clones and leaves some out. Seen here are about 130,000 clones, 86% observed once, and the top ten hold 8.4%. Input material: blood. These receptor sequences come from a person aged 18 to 75 in good health. Both conserved end residues are part of each CDR3. D genes are given only for firm matches. Clone size is given for some rows only: seen once, a few or many times, or a class if the clone is expanded.

j_call,d_call,clone_size,v_call,cdr3_aa,cdr3_nt
TRBJ2-7,.,.,TRBV7-2,CASSSDRYKQYF,TGTGCCAGCAGCTCAGATCGGTATAAGCAGTACTTC
TRBJ1-5,.,.,TRBV11-2,CASSYGTPGSGQPQHF,TGTGCCAGCAGCTACGGGACCCCTGGTAGTGGACAGCCCCAGCATTTT
TRBJ2-1,.,.,TRBV21-1,CASFTSGRFNEQFF,TGTGCCAGCTTTACTAGCGGGAGGTTCAATGAGCAGTTCTTC
TRBJ2-2,.,.,TRBV2,CASSEDAGNTGELFF,TGTGCCAGCAGTGAAGATGCTGGAAACACCGGGGAGCTGTTTTTT
TRBJ2-3,TRBD1,.,TRBV5-1,CASQWDSTSTDTQYF,TGCGCCAGCCAGTGGGACAGTACTAGCACAGATACGCAGTATTTT
TRBJ2-7,TRBD1,.,TRBV11-2,CASSLKTGIPSYEQYF,TGTGCCAGCAGCTTAAAGACAGGGATCCCTAGCTACGAGCAGTACTTC
TRBJ2-2,TRBD1,.,TRBV11-2,CASSFLRGRSTGELFF,TGTGCCAGCAGCTTCCTCAGGGGGCGGAGTACCGGGGAGCTGTTTTTT
TRBJ2-3,.,.,TRBV15,CATSSTRGDTQYF,TGTGCCACCAGCAGCACTCGTGGAGATACGCAGTATTTT
TRBJ2-3,TRBD1,.,TRBV6-5,CASSSTGNWADTQYF,TGTGCCAGCAGTTCGACAGGGAATTGGGCAGATACGCAGTATTTT
TRBJ1-5,.,few,TRBV27,CASSYDSWSSPQHF,TGTGCCAGCAGCTACGACAGTTGGTCTTCGCCCCAGCATTTT
TRBJ1-1,.,.,TRBV19,CASSIVQGNTEAFF,TGTGCCAGTAGTATAGTACAGGGGAACACTGAAGCTTTCTTT
TRBJ2-5,.,.,TRBV11-2,CASSYRDPGETQYF,TGTGCCAGCAGCTATCGGGACCCCGGAGAGACCCAGTACTTC
TRBJ2-1,.,.,TRBV7-3,CASSLNDRNEQFF,TGTGCCAGCAGCTTAAATGATCGTAATGAGCAGTTCTTC
TRBJ1-5,.,once,TRBV7-2,CASSPDSNQPQHF,TGTGCCAGCAGCCCTGACAGTAATCAGCCCCAGCATTTT
TRBJ2-6,.,.,TRBV5-1,CASSSNYFSGANVLTF,TGCGCCAGCAGCTCTAATTACTTCTCTGGGGCCAACGTCCTGACTTTC
TRBJ1-2,TRBD1,.,TRBV7-9,CASSLVGGANGYTF,TGTGCCAGCAGCTTAGTAGGGGGCGCGAATGGCTACACCTTC
TRBJ2-7,.,.,TRBV28,CASSHLQGRHEQYF,TGTGCCAGCAGCCACCTACAGGGAAGGCACGAGCAGTACTTC
TRBJ2-7,.,.,TRBV6-6,CASSYSRRGYEQYF,TGTGCCAGCAGTTACTCGCGGAGGGGCTACGAGCAGTACTTC
TRBJ2-7,TRBD2,.,TRBV5-1,CASSLEGLQTKQYF,TGCGCCAGCAGCTTGGAGGGACTACAAACGAAACAGTACTTC
TRBJ2-1,TRBD2,.,TRBV5-1,CASSLFAGGPSGQFF,TGCGCCAGCAGCTTGTTTGCGGGAGGGCCTTCGGGGCAGTTCTTC
TRBJ1-5,.,few,TRBV7-8,CASSLAHGQPQHF,TGTGCCAGCAGCTTAGCCCACGGGCAGCCCCAGCATTTT
TRBJ2-7,TRBD1,once,TRBV28,CASSSGQGGIYEQYF,TGTGCCAGCAGTTCGGGACAGGGGGGGATTTACGAGCAGTACTTC
TRBJ1-1,.,.,TRBV6-1,CASILASMNTEAFF,TGTGCCAGCATCCTCGCGAGTATGAACACTGAAGCTTTCTTT
TRBJ1-3,.,.,TRBV4-3,CASSQDNQYSGNTIYF,TGCGCCAGCAGCCAAGATAACCAGTACTCTGGAAACACCATATATTTT
TRBJ1-2,.,.,TRBV11-1,CASSLVQARQDGYTF,TGTGCCAGCAGCTTAGTACAGGCCCGTCAGGATGGCTACACCTTC
TRBJ1-3,.,.,TRBV6-6,CASSYSGLQAGNTIYF,TGTGCCAGCAGTTACTCGGGGTTGCAGGCTGGAAACACCATATATTTT
TRBJ2-3,TRBD2,.,TRBV11-2,CASSLDLAGGADTQYF,TGTGCCAGCAGCTTAGACTTAGCGGGGGGAGCAGATACGCAGTATTTT
TRBJ1-1,.,.,TRBV9,CASSVEEMRKPEAFF,TGTGCCAGCAGCGTAGAGGAGATGAGGAAGCCTGAAGCTTTCTTT
TRBJ1-6,TRBD1,.,TRBV4-3,CASSQGAGQEGSPLHF,TGCGCCAGCAGCCAAGGCGCGGGACAGGAGGGCTCACCCCTCCACTTT
TRBJ1-1,.,.,TRBV18,CASSPPSGTNTEAFF,TGTGCCAGCTCACCACCGTCAGGGACGAACACTGAAGCTTTCTTT
TRBJ1-5,.,.,TRBV28,CASSTGGRQPQHF,TGTGCCAGCAGTACCGGGGGCCGGCAGCCCCAGCATTTT
TRBJ1-4,TRBD1,.,TRBV28,CASSYNLPGQGLFF,TGTGCCAGCAGTTACAACTTACCGGGACAGGGACTGTTTTTT
TRBJ2-7,.,.,TRBV4-1,CASSPQGGDYEQYF,TGCGCCAGCAGTCCCCAGGGTGGGGATTACGAGCAGTACTTC
TRBJ2-7,TRBD1,.,TRBV6-6,CASSQDRGYEQYF,TGTGCCAGCAGCCAGGACAGGGGCTACGAGCAGTACTTC
TRBJ1-2,.,.,TRBV4-1,CASSQEGRGIYGYTF,TGCGCCAGCAGCCAAGAAGGGAGGGGGATCTATGGCTACACCTTC
TRBJ2-7,.,.,TRBV7-9,CASSPGTYEQYF,TGTGCCAGCAGCCCCGGGACCTACGAGCAGTACTTC
TRBJ1-5,.,.,TRBV7-2,CASSFEAGQPQHF,TGTGCCAGCAGCTTCGAGGCCGGACAGCCCCAGCATTTT
TRBJ2-5,.,once,TRBV7-9,CASSFRTGETQYF,TGTGCCAGCAGTTTTAGAACTGGTGAGACCCAGTACTTC
TRBJ2-2,TRBD2,.,TRBV6-5,CASRNYPGGTGELFF,TGTGCCAGCAGGAACTACCCGGGGGGCACCGGGGAGCTGTTTTTT
TRBJ2-2,TRBD1,.,TRBV19,CASSPRGLNTGELFF,TGTGCCAGTAGTCCAAGGGGGCTCAACACCGGGGAGCTGTTTTTT
TRBJ2-2,.,few,TRBV5-8,CASSPGTPRPGELFF,TGTGCCAGCAGCCCCGGGACCCCGAGACCCGGGGAGCTGTTTTTT
TRBJ2-7,.,.,TRBV28,CASSLAQEFSYEQYF,TGTGCCAGCAGTTTGGCCCAGGAGTTTTCCTACGAGCAGTACTTC
TRBJ2-2,TRBD2,.,TRBV5-1,CASSEDAWAGVGGELFF,TGCGCCAGCAGCGAGGATGCGTGGGCGGGAGTTGGCGGGGAGCTGTTTTTT